This TCR beta chain emerged from a study of blood T cell repertoires in COVID-19. Whole-study context: Spain, Italy and the United States supplied samples that represented acute and convalescent COVID-19.

The CDR3 is 14 residues long. V dropped 4 bases and J dropped 4 bases, with 12 bases sitting between them. Germline assignment: CDR1 KGHDR and CDR2 SFDVKD. Original processing methods: How many nucleated cells were present was estimated from reference gene primer amplification. Profiled with immunoSEQ multiplex PCR; TCRdb holds only in-frame clones, not every one. The DNA gave D and trimming, while V, J and clone size come from that table. The sample has about 100,000 clones; approximately 89% are singletons. The chain carries TRBV24-1 and TRBJ1-2; D is undetermined. The material sequenced was peripheral blood. This sequence was found in a man in his fifties with active COVID-19. CDR3 nucleotide sequence: TGTGCCACCAGTGACTCCCGGGAGAGCTATGGCTACACCTTC. Amino acids: CATSDSRESYGYTF.